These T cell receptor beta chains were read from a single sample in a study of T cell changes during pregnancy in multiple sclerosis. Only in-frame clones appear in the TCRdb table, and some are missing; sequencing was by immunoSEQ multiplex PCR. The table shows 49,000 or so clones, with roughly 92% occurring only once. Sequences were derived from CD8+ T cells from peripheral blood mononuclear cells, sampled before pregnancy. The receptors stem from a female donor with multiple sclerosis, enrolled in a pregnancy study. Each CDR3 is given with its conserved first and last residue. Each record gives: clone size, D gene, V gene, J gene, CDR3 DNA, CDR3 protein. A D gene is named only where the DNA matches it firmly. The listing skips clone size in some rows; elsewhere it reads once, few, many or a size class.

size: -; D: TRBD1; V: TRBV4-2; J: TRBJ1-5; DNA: TGTGCCAGCAGCCAAGAAAGAGGGGGCGGCAATCAGCCCCAGCATTTT; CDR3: CASSQERGGGNQPQHF
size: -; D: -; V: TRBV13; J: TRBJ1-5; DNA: TGTGCCAGCAGCTCGAGCGGACCGATCAATCAGCCCCAGCATTTT; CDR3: CASSSSGPINQPQHF
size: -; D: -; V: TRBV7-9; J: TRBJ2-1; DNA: TGTGCCAGCAGCTCCACCGGCAGGTCCTACAATGAGCAGTTCTTC; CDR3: CASSSTGRSYNEQFF
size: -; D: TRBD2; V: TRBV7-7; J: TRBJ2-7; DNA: TGTGCCAGCAGCCTTCTAGCGGGAAACGAGCAGTACTTC; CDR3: CASSLLAGNEQYF
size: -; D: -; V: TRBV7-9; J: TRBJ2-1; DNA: TGTGCCAGCAGCTTTGGACTTAATGAGCAGTTCTTC; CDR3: CASSFGLNEQFF
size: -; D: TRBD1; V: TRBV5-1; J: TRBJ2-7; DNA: TGCGCCAGCAGCCCAGGACAGGGGGCTTACGAGCAGTACTTC; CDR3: CASSPGQGAYEQYF
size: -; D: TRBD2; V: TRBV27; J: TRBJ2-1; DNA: TGTGCCAGCGGGGGGACTAGCGGATACAATGAGCAGTTCTTC; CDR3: CASGGTSGYNEQFF
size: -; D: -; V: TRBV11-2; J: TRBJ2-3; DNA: TGTGCCAGCAGCCCCGCAGATACGCAGTATTTT; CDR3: CASSPADTQYF
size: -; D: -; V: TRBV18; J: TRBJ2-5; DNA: TGTGCCAGCTCACCACCAGAGCTCCAAGAGACCCAGTACTTC; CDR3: CASSPPELQETQYF
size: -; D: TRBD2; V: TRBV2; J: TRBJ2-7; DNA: TGTGCCAGCAAACTAGCGGGAGGACCCTACGAGCAGTACTTC; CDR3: CASKLAGGPYEQYF
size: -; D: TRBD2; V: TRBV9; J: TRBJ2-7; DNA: TGTGCCAGCAGCTCGGGACTAGCGGGTTCCTACGAGCAGTACTTC; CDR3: CASSSGLAGSYEQYF
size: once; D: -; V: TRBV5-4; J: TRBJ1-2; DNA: TGTGCCAGCAGCGGGCGGGACGGGAAGAGGACCTTC; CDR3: CASSGRDGKRTF
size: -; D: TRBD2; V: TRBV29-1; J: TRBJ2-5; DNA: TGCAGCGTTGTTAGCGGGAGTCAAGAACCCCAGTACTTC; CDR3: CSVVSGSQEPQYF
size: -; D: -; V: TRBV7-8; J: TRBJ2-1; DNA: TGTGCCAGCAGCGCGATAGTGGTGTCTTCCTACAATGAGCAGTTCTTC; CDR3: CASSAIVVSSYNEQFF
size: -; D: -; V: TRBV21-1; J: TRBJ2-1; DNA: TGTGCCAGCAGGAGACAGGGGAGCAATGAGCAGTTCTTC; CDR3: CASRRQGSNEQFF
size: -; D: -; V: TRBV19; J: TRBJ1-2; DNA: TGTGCCAGTAGCTCGCAGGGGATCACTAACTATGGCTACACCTTC; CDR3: CASSSQGITNYGYTF
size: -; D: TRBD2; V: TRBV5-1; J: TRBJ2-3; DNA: TGCGCCAGCAGTCCCTCTGACGGGGGACTAGCGGCGGATACGCAGTATTTT; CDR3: CASSPSDGGLAADTQYF
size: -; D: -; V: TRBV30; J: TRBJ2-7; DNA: TGTGCCGGAACGGGGTTGAGGGGGACCCTGCACGAGCAGTACTTC; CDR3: CAGTGLRGTLHEQYF
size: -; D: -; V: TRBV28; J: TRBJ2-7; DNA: TGTGCCAGCAGTTTACCCCGAGCCGGACAGCTATACTACGAGCAGTACTTC; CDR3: CASSLPRAGQLYYEQYF
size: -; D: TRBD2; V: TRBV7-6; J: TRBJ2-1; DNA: TGTGCCAGCATGGGCCCGGGACTAAATGAGCAGTTCTTC; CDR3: CASMGPGLNEQFF
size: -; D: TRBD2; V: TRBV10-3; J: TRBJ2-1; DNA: TGTGCCATTGGGACGGGACTAGCGTTTCCGTTCTCCTACAATGAGCAGTTCTTC; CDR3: CAIGTGLAFPFSYNEQFF
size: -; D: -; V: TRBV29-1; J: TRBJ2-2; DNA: TGCAGCGTTGATACTGACACCGGGGAGCTGTTTTTT; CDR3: CSVDTDTGELFF
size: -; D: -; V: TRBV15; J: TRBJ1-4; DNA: TGTGCCACCAGCGAGAAGGACAGTGCCAATGAAAAACTGTTTTTT; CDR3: CATSEKDSANEKLFF
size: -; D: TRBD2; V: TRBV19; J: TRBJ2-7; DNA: TGTGCCAGTAGTATAGGGACTAGCGGATACTACGAGCAGTACTTC; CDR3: CASSIGTSGYYEQYF
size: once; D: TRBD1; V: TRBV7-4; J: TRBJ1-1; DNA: TGTGCCAGCAGCTTAGCGATTGAAACAGGGGCGGATCGTGCTGAAGCTTTCTTT; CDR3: CASSLAIETGADRAEAFF
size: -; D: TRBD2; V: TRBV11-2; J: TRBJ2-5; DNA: TGTGCCAGCAGCTTAACGTTAGCGGGAGGGGAAGAGACCCAGTACTTC; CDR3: CASSLTLAGGEETQYF
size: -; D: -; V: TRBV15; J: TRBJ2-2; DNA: TGTGCCACCAGCAGAGGAGACAGAACTTCGAACACCGGGGAGCTGTTTTTT; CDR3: CATSRGDRTSNTGELFF
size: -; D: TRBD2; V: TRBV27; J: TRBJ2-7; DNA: TGTGCCAGTGCCCCGGGACTAGCGGTGGGAGAGCAGTACTTC; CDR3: CASAPGLAVGEQYF
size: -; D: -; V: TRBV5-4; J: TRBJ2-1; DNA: TGTGCCAGCAGCGTCAGTAATGAGCAGTTCTTC; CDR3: CASSVSNEQFF
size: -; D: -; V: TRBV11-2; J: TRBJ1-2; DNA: TGTGCCAGCAGCCAACAGACAGGTTCTTATGGCTACACCTTC; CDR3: CASSQQTGSYGYTF